These T cell receptor beta chains were read from a single sample in a study of blood T cell repertoires in COVID-19. Libraries were prepared by immunoSEQ multiplex PCR; TCRdb keeps only in-frame clonotypes and omits some of them. The repertoire includes roughly 90,000 clones, approximately 83% of them detected once, and 30% to 35% sits in the top ten. The source material was peripheral blood. The receptors stem from a woman of 80 years or more with active or convalescent COVID-19. Both conserved end residues are part of each CDR3. A D gene is named only where the DNA matches it firmly. Expanded clones are given a class, and other clones once, few, many or no size at all.

J	D	size	V	CDR3	DNA
TRBJ2-7	.	.	TRBV16	CASSQSDTSRPYEQYF	TGTGCCAGCAGCCAATCGGACACTTCCCGCCCCTACGAGCAGTACTTC
TRBJ1-1	.	.	TRBV18	CASSPGGGVNTEAFF	TGTGCCAGCTCACCAGGTGGGGGGGTGAACACTGAAGCTTTCTTT
TRBJ1-1	.	few	TRBV7-3	CASSLTMNTEAFF	TGTGCCAGCAGCTTAACCATGAACACTGAAGCTTTCTTT
TRBJ2-7	TRBD1	.	TRBV12-3/TRBV12-4	CAPSLGTAREQYF	TGTGCCCCATCTCTGGGGACAGCAAGGGAGCAGTACTTC
TRBJ1-2	.	.	TRBV4-3	CASSQDSRDHGYTF	TGCGCCAGCAGCCAAGACTCCAGGGATCATGGCTACACCTTC
TRBJ1-2	.	.	TRBV6-6	CASSERVYGYTF	TGTGCCAGCAGTGAGAGGGTCTATGGCTACACCTTC
TRBJ1-6	.	.	TRBV27	CASSLSGGPIYNSPLHF	TGTGCCAGCAGTTTATCGGGGGGTCCGATTTATAATTCACCCCTCCACTTT
TRBJ1-5	.	.	TRBV7-8	CASSRAGVNQPQHF	TGTGCCAGCAGCCGCGCGGGGGTAAATCAGCCCCAGCATTTT
TRBJ2-2	.	.	TRBV18	CASSPTGTNTGELFF	TGTGCCAGCTCACCAACAGGGACCAACACCGGGGAGCTGTTTTTT
TRBJ2-5	TRBD1	.	TRBV29-1	CSVDGRGLETQYF	TGCAGCGTTGACGGCAGGGGGCTGGAGACCCAGTACTTC
TRBJ1-1	.	.	TRBV2	CASSVSGTEGAEAFF	TGTGCCAGCAGTGTCTCCGGGACGGAGGGCGCTGAAGCTTTCTTT
TRBJ2-2	.	once	TRBV5-1	CASSLAVEGELFF	TGCGCCAGCAGCTTGGCCGTGGAGGGGGAGCTGTTTTTT
TRBJ2-7	.	.	TRBV28	CASARQVIDEQYF	TGTGCCAGCGCCCGACAGGTAATTGACGAGCAGTACTTC